The sequence of this TCR beta chain was determined in a study of response to subunit inactivated influenza vaccine. CDR3 length: 15 amino acids. The V and J ends lost 1 base and 6 bases, in that order; junction bases with no gene match: 4. Germline CDR1 is KGHSH and CDR2 is LQKENI. Study-level results: It was suggested by the authors that few new T cells are recruited by each seasonal influenza vaccination.

Each CDR3 protein is one row after TCRdb ran MiXCR on the RT-PCR reads. Altogether 400,000 to 650,000 distinct CDR3 sequences are present, 6.5% to 8% being singletons, with the ten largest covering roughly 13%. This clonotype occurred a few times. Its matching antigen is unknown. The chain combines TRBV18 with TRBJ2-3; 10 nucleotides line up with TRBD2. Sample: PBMCs from blood, taken approximately 25 months after vaccination. The sequence derives from a man between 50 and 69 years old who received an inactivated influenza vaccine. The CDR3 here is CASSPQRGGRDTQYF. Here the CDR3 DNA reads TGTGCCAGCTCACCACAGCGGGGGGGCCGGGATACGCAGTATTTT.